These 10 T cell receptor beta chains came from one sample sequenced in a study of T cells in Graves' hyperthyroidism and ophthalmopathy. Amplification of TCR beta CDR3 regions was performed using RNA transcripts as template. HTBI primers were employed in a first-round RT-PCR of the TCR CDR3. TCRdb re-called the multiplex PCR reads with MiXCR, one entry per CDR3 protein. Of some 600,000 distinct CDR3 sequences in the sample, more than 11% were seen once. Sequenced: blood. These receptors came from a woman aged 25 to 39 with Graves' hyperthyroidism that later progressed to Graves' ophthalmopathy.

This clonotype was recorded at least ten times. The CDR3 DNA reads as TGTGCCAGCTCACCGTCGACGGCGCCCTCCTACGAGCAGTACTTC. The encoded protein is CASSPSTAPSYEQYF. The chain recombines TRBV18 with TRBJ2-7; D call uncertain. Germline V gene data show CDR1 as KGHSH and CDR2 as LQKENI. V lost 3 bases to trimming and J lost 0 bases, with 12 bases between them. The length of the CDR3 is 15 residues.

This clonotype has ten or more counts. The V call is TRBV6-1, the J call TRBJ2-7, with 9 bases matching TRBD2. With V trimmed by 5 bases and J by 1 base, 6 bases remained unmatched. Germline V gives CDR1 MNHNS, CDR2 SASEGT. This CDR3 contains 15 residues. CDR3 bases: TGTGCCAGCAGTCCAGGACTAGCGACTTCCTACGAGCAGTACTTC. It yields the protein CASSPGLATSYEQYF.

In this sample, this clonotype turned up many times. The rearrangement joins TRBV5-5 to TRBJ2-1, with 12 bases lining up with TRBD2. CDR1 and CDR2 from the germline V gene are SGHKS and YYEKEE (reference sequence). V lost 5 bases and J lost 4; bases outside the gene matches: 4. The CDR3 is 15 residues long. Written as DNA, the CDR3 is TGTGCCAGCAGTGAAGGACTAGCGGGGTACAATGAGCAGTTCTTC. This codes for CASSEGLAGYNEQFF.

This chain connects TRBV11-1 to TRBJ2-2; 9 bases match TRBD2. V lost 5 bases to trimming and J lost 4 bases; unmatched junction nucleotides: 14. Germline CDR1 SGHAT, CDR2 FQDESV (reference sequence). The CDR3 is 18 amino acids. CDR3 in amino acids: CASSGRGVAGESTGELFF. Here the CDR3 DNA reads TGTGCCAGCAGCGGACGGGGGGTAGCGGGGGAAAGCACCGGGGAGCTGTTTTTT.

This clonotype appeared many times. The chain links TRBV19 to TRBJ2-7, with a tentative D call TRBD2 (5 bases). Germline CDR1 is LNHDA and CDR2 is SQIVND (reference sequence). CDR3 length: 14 residues. CDR3 loop: CASPQLEESYEQYF. CDR3 DNA: TGTGCTAGCCCACAGTTGGAGGAAAGCTACGAGCAGTACTTC.

As for this clonotype: A much larger clonotype is one base distant, so this may be a read error. The conserved phenylalanine or tryptophan is not found at the CDR3 terminus, so this likely reflects a read error. The V gene is TRBV12-3 or TRBV12-4, the J gene TRBJ2-1; 7 positions match TRBD2. V shed 8 bases, J shed 7 bases, and the junction held 11 bases outside the gene matches. The CDR3 runs to 14 residues. Here the CDR3 reads CASGPGRDANEQFL. Here the CDR3 DNA reads TGTGCCAGCGGCCCGGGGAGGGACGCTAATGAGCAGTTCCTC.

A word on this clonotype: This may stem from a read error, because a much larger clone lies one nucleotide away. The V and J genes are TRBV7-3 and TRBJ2-7; 12 positions agree with TRBD2. Trimming took 5 bases from V and 2 from J; bases not matched to a gene: 22. Germline CDR1 is SGHTA and CDR2 is FQGTGA. The CDR3 spans 21 residues. The DNA of the CDR3 is TGTGCCAGCAGCCCGACTAGCGGGAGTATAAGCTCCAAACTAAGTACCTACGAGCAGTACTTC. This sequence encodes CASSPTSGSISSKLSTYEQYF.

This clonotype was observed at least ten times. The V and J genes are TRBV2 and TRBJ1-4, with D possibly TRBD1 on 5 matching bases. The CDR3 covers 13 residues. Trimming removed 3 bases from V and 6 bases from J, with 8 bases in between. Looked up from germline, CDR1 is SNHLY and CDR2 is FYNNEI. The DNA of the CDR3 is TGTGCCAGCAGTGAGGGCAGGGATGAAAAACTGTTTTTT. Its protein is CASSEGRDEKLFF.

V gene TRBV29-1 combines with J gene TRBJ1-2; D not certain. The CDR3 sequence is 11 residues long. V lost 4 bases and J lost 7, with 10 bases in between. Germline V gene lookup returns CDR1 SQVTM and CDR2 ANQGSEA. The DNA of the CDR3 is TGCAGCGTTGTCGGGGTGGGTGGCTACACCTTC. Its protein is CSVVGVGGYTF.

This clonotype was recorded at least ten times. The chain is built from TRBV3-1 and TRBJ2-1, with TRBD2 matching over 16 bases. This CDR3 is built from 19 residues. The germline gives CDR1 LGHDT, CDR2 YNNKEL (reference sequence). V was pared by 4 bases and J by 7 bases, with 13 bases of the junction left unmatched. The CDR3 is CASSLGTSGRARGWNEQFF. For the CDR3, the DNA is TGTGCCAGCAGCCTCGGGACTAGCGGGAGGGCCAGGGGATGGAATGAGCAGTTCTTC.